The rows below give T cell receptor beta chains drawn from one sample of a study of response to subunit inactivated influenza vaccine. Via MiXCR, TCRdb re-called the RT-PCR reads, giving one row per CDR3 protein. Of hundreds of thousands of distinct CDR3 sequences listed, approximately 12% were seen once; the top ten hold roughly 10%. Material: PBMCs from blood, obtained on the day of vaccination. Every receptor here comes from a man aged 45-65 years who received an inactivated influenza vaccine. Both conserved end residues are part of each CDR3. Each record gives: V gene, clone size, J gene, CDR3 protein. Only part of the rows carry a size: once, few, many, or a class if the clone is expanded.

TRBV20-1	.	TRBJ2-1	CSARELAAPTYNEQFF
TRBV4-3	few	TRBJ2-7	CASSQEVYYEQYF
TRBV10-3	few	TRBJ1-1	CAITRQGWTEAFF
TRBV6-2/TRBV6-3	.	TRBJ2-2	CASTKVIPGELFF
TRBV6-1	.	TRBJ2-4	CASSAGSGENIQYF
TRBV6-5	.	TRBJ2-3	CASSYSKSLAGTDTQYF
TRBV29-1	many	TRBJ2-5	CSVATSGETQYF
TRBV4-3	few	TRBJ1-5	CASSQDLIDNQHF
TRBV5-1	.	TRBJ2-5	CASRGTFQETQYF
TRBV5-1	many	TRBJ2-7	CASSSQGGRGDYEQYF
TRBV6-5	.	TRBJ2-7	CASSSGQMPYEQYF
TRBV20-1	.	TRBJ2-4	CSARDKSKNIQYF
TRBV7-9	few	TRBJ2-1	CASSQQDYLSEQFF
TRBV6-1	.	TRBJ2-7	CASSDGLEVAEQYF
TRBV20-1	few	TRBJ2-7	CSATSGSNSYEQYF
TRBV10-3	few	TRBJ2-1	CAISVSGSSYNEQFF
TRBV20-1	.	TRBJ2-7	CSARAVPEQYF
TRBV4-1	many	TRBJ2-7	CASSSFIPGDGEQYF
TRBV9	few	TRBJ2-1	CASSENTGGSAYNEQFF
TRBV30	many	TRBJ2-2	CAWRGGRKNTGELFF
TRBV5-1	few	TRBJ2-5	CASSLRAGGTSETQYF
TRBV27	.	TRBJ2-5	CASSYEGVRGTQYF
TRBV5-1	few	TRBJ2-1	CASSRRQRAYNEQFF
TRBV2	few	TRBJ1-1	CASIKLASGTEAFF
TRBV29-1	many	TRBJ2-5	CSASPGPGMETQYF
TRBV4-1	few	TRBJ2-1	CASSQDDFSYNEQFF
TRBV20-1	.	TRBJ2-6	CSAMSAAGANVLTF
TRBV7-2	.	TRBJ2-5	CASRLARQGGPSETQYF
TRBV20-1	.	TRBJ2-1	CSASGGRATNEQFF
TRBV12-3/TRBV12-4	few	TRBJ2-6	CASTPTRGRDSGANVLTF
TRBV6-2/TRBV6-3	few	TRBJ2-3	CASSTEVGWPDTQYF
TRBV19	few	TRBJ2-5	CASSIGYQETQYF
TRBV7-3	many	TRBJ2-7	CASSLSASGKYEQYF
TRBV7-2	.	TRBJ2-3	CASSSQGLAGADTQYF
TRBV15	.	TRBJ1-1	CATSRDQAGRAFF
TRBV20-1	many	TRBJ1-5	CSAHPGQYSNQPQHF
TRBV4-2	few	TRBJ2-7	CASSVRLGSGSYEQYF
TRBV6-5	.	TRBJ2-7	CASSYVSGYEQYF
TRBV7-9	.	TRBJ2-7	CASSSTSGSESSYEQYF
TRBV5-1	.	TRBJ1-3	CASSLAGQGANTIYF